The clone carrying this T cell receptor beta chain was seen more than once but under ten times. Libraries were prepared by immunoSEQ multiplex PCR; TCRdb keeps only in-frame clonotypes and omits some of them. Counted here are approximately 190,000 clones, 79% occurring once; the ten biggest clones make up about 18%. The CDR3 loop spans 15 amino acids. CDR1 and CDR2 from the germline V gene are MNHEY and SMNVEV (reference sequence). The J segment lost 6 bases and the V segment lost 3 bases, leaving 7 bases of the junction unmatched. The data originate from a study of blood T cell repertoires in COVID-19.

The chain joins TRBV27 to TRBJ2-1, with 8 nucleotides matching TRBD2. The material sequenced was peripheral blood. This TCR was recovered from a man aged 60 to 75 with active or convalescent COVID-19. The CDR3 DNA reads as TGTGCCAGCAGTTTTGGGGGGACTAGTACCAATGAGCAGTTCTTC. Protein sequence: CASSFGGTSTNEQFF.